This TCR beta chain came from a study of radiotherapy plus CTLA-4 blockade in lung cancer. Turning to the study itself: Objective responses were seen in 15% to 20% of patients, disease control in 31%.

The CDR3 totals 15 residues. Trimming removed 2 bases at V and 4 bases at J, with 14 bases between. Germline V gene data show CDR1 as MNHEY and CDR2 as SVGAGI. Assay used: immunoSEQ multiplex PCR; TCRdb lists only in-frame clones, some missing. The sample has some 90,000 clones, over 80% seen once; the top ten hold roughly 0.8%. Findings of the study overall: Reports state that early shifts in blood T cell clones, with interferon-beta, best predicted response. An expansion of tumor-derived TCR clones occurred in blood after radiotherapy plus ipilimumab.

As for this clone: Its antigen is as yet unknown.

The clonotype was recovered from a human donor with non-small cell lung cancer who had stable disease on radiotherapy plus ipilimumab. Sequenced material: peripheral blood, taken from a patient treated with radiotherapy plus ipilimumab. The chain recombines TRBV6-5 with TRBJ1-1, with a weak D call TRBD1 (6 bases). This CDR3 reads CASSYPGPGVTEAFF. The CDR3 DNA is TGTGCCAGCAGTTACCCGGGGCCAGGGGTCACTGAAGCTTTCTTT.